The clone carrying this T cell receptor (beta chain) was recorded many times. Its antigen is unidentified. Libraries for TCR beta were made by quantitative 5'-RACE with molecular barcodes. TCRdb processed the 5' RACE reads anew with MiXCR; each CDR3 protein has one entry. The table shows 200,000 to 250,000 distinct CDR3 sequences, with roughly 18% occurring only once. The entry originates in a study of CD8 T cells in ankylosing spondylitis. Findings of the study overall: Within ankylosing spondylitis blood, a TCR beta motif made up of seven or eight highly homologous variants appeared to be characteristic.

Sequences were obtained from blood, either unsorted or a sorted T cell fraction (not recorded which). The source of this sequence is a male donor with ankylosing spondylitis.

CDR3 protein: CSVVLDASYEQYF. The CDR3 region has the DNA TGCAGCGTTGTATTGGACGCCTCCTACGAGCAGTACTTC. V is TRBV29-1 and J is TRBJ2-7; D gene ambiguous. The germline V gene encodes CDR1 SQVTM and CDR2 ANQGSEA. CDR3 length equals 13 residues. Trimming stripped 4 bases from V and 0 bases from J, with 10 bases between.